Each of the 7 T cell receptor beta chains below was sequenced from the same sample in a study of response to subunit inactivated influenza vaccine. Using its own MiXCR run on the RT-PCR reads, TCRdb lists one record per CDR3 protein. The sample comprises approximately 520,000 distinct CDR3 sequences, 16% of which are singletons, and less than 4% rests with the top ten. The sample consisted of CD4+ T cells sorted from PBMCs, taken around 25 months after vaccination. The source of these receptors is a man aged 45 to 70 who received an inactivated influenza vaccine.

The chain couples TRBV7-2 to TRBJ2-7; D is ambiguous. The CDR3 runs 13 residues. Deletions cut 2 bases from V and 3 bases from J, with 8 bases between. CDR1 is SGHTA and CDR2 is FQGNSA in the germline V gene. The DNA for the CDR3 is TGTGCCAGCAGCTTATGGTCTGGCTACGAGCAGTACTTC. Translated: CASSLWSGYEQYF.

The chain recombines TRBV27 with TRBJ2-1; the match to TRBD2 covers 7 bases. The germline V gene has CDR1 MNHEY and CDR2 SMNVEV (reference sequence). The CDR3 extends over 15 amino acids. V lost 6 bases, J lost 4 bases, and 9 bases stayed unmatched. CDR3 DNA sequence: TGTGCCAGCAGACTAAGGGAGGGGCTATACAATGAGCAGTTCTTC. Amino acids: CASRLREGLYNEQFF.

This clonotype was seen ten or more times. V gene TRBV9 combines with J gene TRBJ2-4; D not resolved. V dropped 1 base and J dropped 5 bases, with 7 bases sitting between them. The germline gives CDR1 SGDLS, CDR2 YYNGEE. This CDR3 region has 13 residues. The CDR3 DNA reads TGTGCCAGCAGCGTAAGCCTCGAAAACATTCAGTACTTC. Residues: CASSVSLENIQYF.

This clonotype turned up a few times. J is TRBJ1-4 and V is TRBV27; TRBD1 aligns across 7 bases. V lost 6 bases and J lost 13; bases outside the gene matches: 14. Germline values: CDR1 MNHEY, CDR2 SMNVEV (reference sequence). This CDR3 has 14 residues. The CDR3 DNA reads TGTGCCAGCAGCCGGGACAGCGAACCTTGGAGACTGTTTTTT. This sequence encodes CASSRDSEPWRLFF.

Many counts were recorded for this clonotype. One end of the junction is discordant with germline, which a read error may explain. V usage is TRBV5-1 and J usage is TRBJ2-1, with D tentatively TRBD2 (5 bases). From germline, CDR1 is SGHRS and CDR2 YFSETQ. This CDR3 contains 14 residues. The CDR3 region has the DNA TGTGCCAGCAGCTTGGGTGGGGAGTACAATGAGCAGTTCTTC. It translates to CASSLGGEYNEQFF. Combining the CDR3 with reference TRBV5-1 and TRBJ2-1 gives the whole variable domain KAGVTQTPRYLIKTRGQQVTLSCSPISGHRSVSWYQQTPGQGLQFLFEYFSETQRNKGNFPGRFSGRQFSNSRSEMNVSTLELGDSALYLCASSLGGEYNEQFFGPGTRLTVL.

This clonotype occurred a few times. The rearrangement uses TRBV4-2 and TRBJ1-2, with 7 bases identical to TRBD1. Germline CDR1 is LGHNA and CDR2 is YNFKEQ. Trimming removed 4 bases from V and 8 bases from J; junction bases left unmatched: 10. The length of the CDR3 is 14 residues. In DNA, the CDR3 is TGTGCCAGCAGCCCAGAGGGGGGGACAGTCGGCTACACCTTC. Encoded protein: CASSPEGGTVGYTF.

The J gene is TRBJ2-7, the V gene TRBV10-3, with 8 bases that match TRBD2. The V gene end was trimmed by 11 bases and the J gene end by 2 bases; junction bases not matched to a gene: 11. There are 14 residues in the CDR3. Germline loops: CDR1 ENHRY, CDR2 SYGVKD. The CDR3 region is CAAAGASGPYEQYF. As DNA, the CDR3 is TGTGCCGCCGCAGGGGCTAGCGGGCCCTACGAGCAGTACTTC.